This passage covers 8 T cell receptor beta chains from one sample sequenced in a study of a mutant IDH1 vaccine in newly diagnosed glioma. Time point given: week 11, during vaccination. Topical imiquimod accompanied each vaccine dose, which consisted of 300 ug of mutant IDH1 20-mer peptide. TCRdb's table, derived via immunoSEQ multiplex PCR, lists solely in-frame clones and lacks some. The sample carries tens of thousands of clones, over 80% recorded once. No antigen is known for these receptors. Here the sequenced sample was PBMCs, taken from a glioma patient whose treatment included an IDH1 peptide vaccine. Receptors were obtained from a man in his forties with glioma.

V usage is TRBV4-2 and J usage is TRBJ1-2; D is perhaps TRBD1 (6 bases). Germline-derived CDR1 and CDR2 are LGHNA and YNFKEQ. Trimming removed 0 bases at V and 7 bases at J, with 21 bases between. The CDR3 runs 17 residues. The chain's CDR3 is CASSQEGGGQLVSGYTF. In DNA form, the CDR3 reads TGTGCCAGCAGCCAAGAGGGGGGAGGACAGCTAGTCTCTGGCTACACCTTC.

The chain couples TRBV18 to TRBJ2-7; D remains unclear. The CDR3 has 13 amino acids. Germline lookup yields CDR1 KGHSH and CDR2 LQKENI. The V gene lost 1 base and the J gene lost 0 bases, with 4 bases spanning the gap. The DNA for the CDR3 is TGTGCCAGCTCACCACAGAGCTCCTACGAGCAGTACTTC. This codes for CASSPQSSYEQYF.

The chain carries TRBV10-3 and TRBJ2-7; maybe TRBD1 (6 bases). Germline CDR1 is ENHRY and CDR2 is SYGVKD. The CDR3 contains 14 residues. The V gene lost 6 bases and the J gene lost 4 bases, with 16 bases spanning the gap. In nucleotides, the CDR3 is TGTGCCATCAGCATCGGACAGACGGTGTACGAGCAGTACTTC. Protein sequence: CAISIGQTVYEQYF.

The chain joins TRBV2 to TRBJ1-5; D remains unclear. CDR1 and CDR2 from the germline V gene are SNHLY and FYNNEI. This CDR3 is 13 amino acids long. V lost 7 bases, J lost 7 bases, and 14 bases lay in between. As DNA, the CDR3 is TGTGCCAGCACCGAGGGAGGTGGGCAGCCCCAGCATTTT. It translates to CASTEGGGQPQHF.

This chain connects TRBV9 to TRBJ2-5; D remains unclear. The CDR3 has 15 residues. Germline CDR1 SGDLS, CDR2 YYNGEE. Between the trimmed V and J ends, which lost 1 base and 1 base, there was a span of 11 bases. CDR3 coding DNA: TGTGCCAGCAGCGTACATTCAGTACTCCAAGAGACCCAGTACTTC. It is translated as CASSVHSVLQETQYF.

The chain carries TRBV19 and TRBJ2-7; D may be TRBD1 (5 bases). There are 12 residues in the CDR3. Germline assignment: CDR1 LNHDA and CDR2 SQIVND (reference sequence). V was clipped by 5 bases and J by 4 bases, with 9 bases between them. The CDR3 here is CASSPRQYEQYF. CDR3 coding DNA: TGTGCCAGTAGTCCGCGACAGTACGAGCAGTACTTC. Full variable domain (outside the CDR3, taken from reference TRBV19 and TRBJ2-7): DGGITQSPKYLFRKEGQNVTLSCEQNLNHDAMYWYRQDPGQGLRLIYYSQIVNDFQKGDIAEGYSVSREKKESFPLTVTSAQKNPTAFYLCASSPRQYEQYFGPGTRLTVT.

The chain joins TRBV5-1 to TRBJ2-1; 7 bases align to TRBD2. The CDR3 runs 15 residues. Germline V lookup: CDR1 SGHRS, CDR2 YFSETQ. The V and J ends lost 8 bases and 2 bases, in that order; junction bases with no gene match: 10. The DNA for the CDR3 is TGCGCCAGTGGGGATGCGGGAGTCGCCTACAATGAGCAGTTCTTC. Translation: CASGDAGVAYNEQFF.

The V and J genes are TRBV7-9 and TRBJ2-1; D remains ambiguous. The CDR3 is 14 residues long. Germline V CDR1 and CDR2: SEHNR, FQNEAQ (reference sequence). V was clipped by 5 bases and J by 4 bases, with 12 bases between them. Here the CDR3 reads CASSIGSRYNEQFF. The CDR3 coding sequence is TGTGCCAGCAGCATTGGATCGCGGTACAATGAGCAGTTCTTC.